The entry below gives a single T cell receptor (beta chain) sequence along with its context. Antigen specificity is unknown. Primers: 60 Vbeta forward and 13 Jbeta reverse. This table comes from immunoSEQ multiplex PCR, and its TCRdb copy is limited to in-frame clones, with some not included. The sample includes about 200,000 clones, about 79% seen only once; the top ten take roughly 0.097%. This CDR3 has 14 amino acids. Trimming cost V 8 bases and J 4 bases, with 17 bases left between them. Germline CDR1 SNHLY, CDR2 FYNNEI. The entry originates in a study of cytomegalovirus exposure and HLA in healthy donors. The study, taken as a whole, reports: Cytomegalovirus status was reportedly diagnosed by the classifier with high specificity and sensitivity. Common viral pathogens seemed to be connected with several of the most significant clusters, according to a later analysis. There were some 150 TCR beta chains listed as cytomegalovirus-associated.

This chain links TRBV2 with TRBJ1-1; the D is unclear. Sequenced material: PBMCs. This clonotype originated in a boy aged 2 to 10 in good health and CMV-seronegative. In DNA, the CDR3 is TGTGCCAGCTACCGAGTGAGTGGAGGCACTGAAGCTTTCTTT. Protein product: CASYRVSGGTEAFF.